The source of this T cell receptor beta chain is a study of blood T cell repertoires in COVID-19. As for the study in general: The analysed material was cDNA or gDNA that came from T cells, B-cell-depleted T cells, or PBMCs.

The CDR3 is 13 residues long. After removal of 4 bases from V and 8 bases from J, the junction contained 8 bases not matched to a gene. The V gene's germline CDR1 is SGHRS and CDR2 YFSETQ. The method was immunoSEQ multiplex PCR; TCRdb's version includes in-frame clones alone and lacks a portion of them. The repertoire holds more than 250,000 clones, 70% to 90% seen once, with around 2.1% in the top ten. The age range of participants was about 18 to 100 years, with residence in roughly 25 US areas. Cohort placement rested on clinical history that participants reported themselves. In Cohort 3, a recovered donor had either two negative PCRs, clearance, or symptom resolution.

Sequencing used PBMCs or T cells enriched from blood (not recorded which). This chain uses TRBV5-1 with TRBJ1-1; 7 nucleotides agree with TRBD1. The clonotype was recovered from a man aged 25 to 40 who had recovered from COVID-19. As DNA, the CDR3 is TGCGCCAGCAGCCGGAACCTGGACAGGGAAGCTTTCTTT. As protein: CASSRNLDREAFF.